Each of the 24 T cell receptor beta chains below was sequenced from the same sample in a study of T cells in Graves' hyperthyroidism and ophthalmopathy. The source material, RNA transcripts, was used to amplify TCR beta CDR3 regions. HTBI primers drove first-round RT-PCR of the TCR CDR3. TCRdb reprocessed the multiplex PCR reads via MiXCR and lists one record per CDR3 protein. Of 400,000 to 550,000 distinct CDR3 sequences in the sample, roughly 14% were seen once. The sample consisted of blood. These receptor sequences come from a young woman with Graves' hyperthyroidism.

The chain is built from TRBV6-4 and TRBJ2-1; 14 bases fit TRBD2. Trimming at V came to 5 bases and at J to 7 bases, leaving 4 bases not matched to a gene. This CDR3 region has 15 residues. Germline CDR1 and CDR2: MRHNA and SNTAGT. CDR3 sequence: CASSRLAGGPNEQFF. CDR3 nucleotides: TGTGCCAGCAGTAGACTAGCGGGAGGGCCTAATGAGCAGTTCTTC.

This clonotype was seen repeatedly, ten times or more. The chain combines TRBV7-2 with TRBJ1-3, with 7 bases identical to TRBD1. CDR3 length: 14 amino acids. The ends lost 5 bases at V and 8 bases at J; junction bases unmatched: 9. CDR1 is SGHTA, CDR2 FQGNSA, per germline. In DNA form, the CDR3 reads TGTGCCAGCAGCGCCCGGGACAGTAGGGACACCATATATTTT. This encodes CASSARDSRDTIYF.

Notes on this clonotype: A much larger clone lies one base from this, so it may be a read error. V is TRBV12-3 or TRBV12-4 and J is TRBJ1-1; D is perhaps TRBD1 (6 bases). The CDR3 runs 14 residues. Here the CDR3 DNA reads TGTGCCAGCAGTTTATCCCCCAGGGACACTGAATCTCTCTTT. Encoded protein: CASSLSPRDTESLF.

This clonotype was observed many times. The chain recombines TRBV5-1 with TRBJ2-7; 8 bases map to TRBD1. V lost 7 bases to trimming and J lost 2 bases; unmatched junction nucleotides: 11. The CDR3 consists of 15 residues. Germline CDR1 is SGHRS and CDR2 is YFSETQ. Here the CDR3 DNA reads TGCGCCAGCGGATGGTCGGGACAGGAGACCTACGAGCAGTACTTC. Encoded protein: CASGWSGQETYEQYF.

The rearrangement uses TRBV6-1 and TRBJ2-7; 9 bases fit TRBD1. Germline loops: CDR1 MNHNS, CDR2 SASEGT. The CDR3 consists of 18 residues. With V trimmed by 6 bases and J by 2 bases, 17 bases remained unmatched. CDR3 sequence reads: CASSPGQGAPPWTYEQYV. CDR3 nucleotide sequence: TGTGCCAGCAGCCCGGGACAGGGAGCCCCTCCATGGACCTACGAGCAGTACGTC.

V gene TRBV5-1 combines with J gene TRBJ1-1; possible D gene TRBD1, 6 bases. Germline V CDR1 and CDR2: SGHRS, YFSETQ. The CDR3 extends over 16 amino acids. Trimming cost V 0 bases and J 0 bases, with 12 bases left between them. The CDR3 bases are TGCGCCAGCAGCTTGGTGGGGGCAGGGATGAACACTGAAGCTTTCTTT. Its protein is CASSLVGAGMNTEAFF.

Many counts were recorded for this clonotype. The gene calls are TRBV27 and TRBJ1-5; weak D call: TRBD1 (6 bases). The germline V gene encodes CDR1 MNHEY and CDR2 SMNVEV (reference sequence). V dropped 3 bases and J dropped 4 bases, with 7 bases sitting between them. This CDR3 comprises 13 residues. CDR3 loop: CASSFTGNQPQHF. The CDR3 DNA follows: TGTGCCAGCAGTTTCACAGGGAATCAGCCCCAGCATTTT.

The rearrangement links TRBV30 to TRBJ1-5, with TRBD1 identical over 9 bases. The V gene's germline CDR1 is GTSNPN and CDR2 SVGIG (reference sequence). The CDR3 is 14 amino acids. The J segment lost 7 bases and the V segment lost 7 bases, leaving 11 bases of the junction unmatched. CDR3 amino acids: CASQTGGLEQPQHF. CDR3 nucleotides: TGTGCCTCTCAGACAGGGGGTCTGGAACAGCCCCAGCATTTT. Together with reference TRBV30 and TRBJ1-5, the CDR3 gives the full variable domain: SQTIHQWPATLVQPVGSPLSLECTVEGTSNPNLYWYRQAAGRGLQLLFYSVGIGQISSEVPQNLSASRPQDRQFILSSKKLLLSDSGFYLCASQTGGLEQPQHFGDGTRLSIL.

This clonotype was found many times. This sequence joins TRBV30 and TRBJ2-5; 10 bases are a match to TRBD1. CDR3 length: 14 residues. Germline loops: CDR1 GTSNPN, CDR2 SVGIG (reference sequence). With 5 bases clipped from V and 5 bases from J, the junction kept 8 bases outside the gene matches. As DNA, the CDR3 is TGTGCCTGGGGGACAGGGGATTGGTGGGAGACCCAGTACTTC. This encodes CAWGTGDWWETQYF.

J is TRBJ2-5 and V is TRBV13; a possible D gene is TRBD2 (5 bases). The CDR3 sequence is 12 residues long. Germline CDR1 PRHDT, CDR2 FYEKMQ (reference sequence). V shed 8 bases and J shed 5 bases, with 12 bases lying between them. The CDR3 here is CASRRAKETQYF. The CDR3 nucleotides read TGTGCCAGCCGGCGGGCGAAGGAGACCCAGTACTTC.

The rearrangement joins TRBV19 to TRBJ2-1; perhaps TRBD2 as D (7 bases). V lost 5 bases and J lost 4, with 15 bases in between. The CDR3 contains 15 residues. Germline CDR1 LNHDA, CDR2 SQIVND (reference sequence). As DNA, the CDR3 is TGTGCCAGTAGTTTCAGGGGAGGGGGGTACAATGAGCAGTTCTTC. Protein: CASSFRGGGYNEQFF.

This clonotype was found many times. The V call is TRBV7-2, the J call TRBJ2-1, with D possibly TRBD1 on 6 matching bases. The germline CDR1 and CDR2 sequences are SGHTA and FQGNSA. Trimming pared 5 bases from V and 2 bases from J, leaving 13 bases between. CDR3 size: 15 residues. CDR3 amino acids: CASSHQGYTYNEQFF. CDR3 nucleotide sequence: TGTGCCAGCAGCCATCAGGGGTATACCTACAATGAGCAGTTCTTC.

This clonotype was seen many times. This chain joins TRBV19 and TRBJ2-2, with 9 bases lining up with TRBD2. Germline V lookup: CDR1 LNHDA, CDR2 SQIVND (reference sequence). The CDR3 contains 15 residues. Losses at the gene ends were 5 bases for V and 6 bases for J; bases not matched to a gene: 7. The CDR3 DNA reads TGTGCCAGTAGTTCCTCCGGGACTAGCCCCGGGGAGCTGTTTTTT. This gives the protein CASSSSGTSPGELFF.

This clonotype was detected a few times. The CDR3 loop reads CASSPNLPGQHPRGYTF. CDR3 nucleotide sequence: TGTGCCAGCAGTCCAAACCTACCGGGACAGCACCCGAGGGGCTACACCTTC. J is TRBJ1-2 and V is TRBV27, with TRBD1 matching over 7 bases. CDR1 MNHEY and CDR2 SMNVEV come from the germline V gene (reference sequence). Losses at the gene ends were 5 bases for V and 8 bases for J; bases not matched to a gene: 20. The CDR3 contains 17 residues.

The chain couples TRBV14 to TRBJ2-3; D call uncertain. CDR3 size: 17 residues. Trimming took 2 bases from V and 0 from J, leaving 15 bases between them. CDR1 and CDR2 (germline): SGHDN, FVKESK. CDR3 nucleotides: TGTGCCAGCAGCCAATATCAGTGGCTGAGGAGCACAGATACGCAGTATTTT. Its protein product is CASSQYQWLRSTDTQYF. The variable domain in full, with the rest retrieved from reference TRBV14 and TRBJ2-3, is EAGVTQFPSHSVIEKGQTVTLRCDPISGHDNLYWYRRVMGKEIKFLLHFVKESKQDESGMPNNRFLAERTGGTYSTLKVQPAELEDSGVYFCASSQYQWLRSTDTQYFGPGTRLTVL.

The chain has TRBV5-1 and TRBJ2-1, with 9 bases identical to TRBD1. CDR3 length equals 17 residues. With 4 bases clipped from V and 9 bases from J, the junction kept 17 bases outside the gene matches. From germline, CDR1 is SGHRS and CDR2 YFSETQ. The CDR3 nucleotides are TGCGCCAGCAGCGCGGATACCGGGACAGGGATTTTAGGTGAGCAGTTCTTC. It specifies CASSADTGTGILGEQFF. The variable domain in full, with the rest retrieved from reference TRBV5-1 and TRBJ2-1, is KAGVTQTPRYLIKTRGQQVTLSCSPISGHRSVSWYQQTPGQGLQFLFEYFSETQRNKGNFPGRFSGRQFSNSRSEMNVSTLELGDSALYLCASSADTGTGILGEQFFGPGTRLTVL.

This clonotype was counted at least ten times. The V call is TRBV11-2, the J call TRBJ1-1; 8 bases are a match to TRBD1. V was pared by 5 bases and J by 3 bases, with 8 bases of the junction left unmatched. Germline CDR1 SGHAT, CDR2 FQNNGV. This CDR3 has 15 amino acids. As DNA, the CDR3 is TGTGCCAGCAGCCGTTGGGACAGGTTGTACACTGAAGCTTTCTTT. Translating gives CASSRWDRLYTEAFF.

The table lists this clonotype with many counts. This rearrangement joins TRBV5-6 to TRBJ2-1; D uncertain. This CDR3 has 15 amino acids. V was shortened by 0 bases and J by 0 bases, with 7 bases between the two germline ends. Germline V gene sequence: CDR1 SGHDT, CDR2 YYEEEE. CDR3 nucleotides: TGTGCCAGCAGCTTGGTCCTAGGCTCCTACAATGAGCAGTTCTTC. This encodes CASSLVLGSYNEQFF. The whole variable domain, filled in from reference TRBV5-6 and TRBJ2-1, reads DAGVTQSPTHLIKTRGQQVTLRCSPKSGHDTVSWYQQALGQGPQFIFQYYEEEERQRGNFPDRFSGHQFPNYSSELNVNALLLGDSALYLCASSLVLGSYNEQFFGPGTRLTVL.

The table lists this clonotype with many counts. The V and J genes are TRBV27 and TRBJ1-1, with 9 bases aligning to TRBD1. This CDR3 is built from 15 residues. V gave up 5 bases and J gave up 4 bases; unmatched junction bases: 8. Germline CDR1 and CDR2: MNHEY and SMNVEV (reference sequence). CDR3 DNA: TGTGCCAGCAGTCGACGGGACAGGGCGTCCACTGAAGCTTTCTTT. It yields the protein CASSRRDRASTEAFF.

The genes are TRBV6-1 and TRBJ2-1; maybe TRBD1 (5 bases). The germline V gene has CDR1 MNHNS and CDR2 SASEGT. This CDR3 comprises 14 residues. V was trimmed by 1 base and J by 4 bases, leaving 8 bases between them. The CDR3 coding sequence is TGTGCCAGCAGTGAAGGTGGGGCGTACAATGAGCAGTTCTTC. Its protein is CASSEGGAYNEQFF.

The sample holds many counts of this clonotype. V and J are TRBV7-8 and TRBJ2-7; possible D gene TRBD2, 5 bases. The V end was cut by 8 bases, the J end by 1 base, with 12 bases between. Looked up from germline, CDR1 is SGHVS and CDR2 is FQNEAQ. The length of the CDR3 is 13 residues. CDR3: CASGSDRSYEQYV. As DNA, the CDR3 is TGTGCCAGCGGGAGCGACCGTTCCTACGAGCAGTACGTC.

In its sample, this clonotype was seen many times. The gene calls are TRBV7-9 and TRBJ2-5, with 10 positions matching TRBD2. This CDR3 region has 14 residues. CDR1 is SEHNR and CDR2 is FQNEAQ in the germline V gene (reference sequence). V shed 5 bases, J shed 4 bases, and the junction held 4 bases outside the gene matches. The CDR3 reads CASSAGLALETQYF. The CDR3 nucleotides are TGTGCCAGCAGCGCGGGACTAGCGCTAGAGACCCAGTACTTC.

This clonotype occurred many times. The chain has TRBV6-2 or TRBV6-3 and TRBJ1-5; D ambiguous. V was cut by 4 bases and J by 6 bases, with 10 bases left in between. The CDR3 is 13 amino acids. CDR1 and CDR2 from the germline V gene are MNHEY and SVGEGT. CDR3 region: CASSSERVQPQHF. The CDR3 coding sequence is TGTGCCAGCAGTTCCGAAAGGGTTCAGCCCCAGCATTTT.

The CDR3 here is CASRATGRNTEAFF. CDR3 in DNA: TGTGCCAGCAGAGCGACAGGGCGTAACACTGAAGCTTTCTTT. The chain uses TRBV7-3 and TRBJ1-1, with 7 bases matching TRBD1. CDR3 size: 14 residues. Per the germline V gene, CDR1 is SGHTA and CDR2 is FQGTGA. J was trimmed by 2 bases and V by 6 bases; bases with no gene match: 6.